Shown below are 14 T cell receptor beta chains from a single sample sequenced in a study of monozygotic twins with inflammatory bowel disease (dated by TCRdb to the late 2010s). The method behind the library was 5' RACE. The instrument given in TCRdb is Illumina HiSeq 2500. TCRdb reprocessed the reads and provides one entry for every CDR3 protein sequence; no DNA is given. The sample's table lists a count of some 150,000 distinct CDR3 sequences. The top ten clones comprise 2.4% of the sample. Sequencing was carried out using blood. These receptors were taken from a human donor with ulcerative colitis or Crohn's disease, or a healthy co-twin of an affected twin (not recorded which).

The CDR3 protein is CASSPGTSGKETQYF. The rearrangement joins TRBV7-7 to TRBJ2-5; no DNA is available, so the TRBD2 call from TCRdb remains unchecked. This CDR3 contains 15 residues. The germline gives CDR1 SSHAT, CDR2 FNYEAQ (reference sequence).

The CDR3: CASSFWETQYF. This chain links TRBV5-6 with TRBJ2-5. CDR1 and CDR2 (germline): SGHDT, YYEEEE. This CDR3 contains 11 residues.

The chain couples TRBV2 to TRBJ2-1; with no DNA, the TCRdb D assignment of TRBD2 cannot be verified. The CDR3 is 12 residues long. Germline CDR1 is SNHLY and CDR2 is FYNNEI. The CDR3: CASSLQRNEQFF.

The chain recombines TRBV7-9 with TRBJ1-2. Germline CDR1 SEHNR, CDR2 FQNEAQ (reference sequence). This CDR3 has 14 amino acids. The CDR3 reads CASSSWEKNYGYTF.

The chain uses TRBV29-1 and TRBJ2-5; TCRdb designates TRBD1, a call that cannot be tested without DNA. The CDR3 consists of 13 residues. From germline, CDR1 is SQVTM and CDR2 ANQGSEA. CDR3 in amino acids: CSVVTDYQETQYF.

The V gene is TRBV5-1, the J gene TRBJ2-5; with no DNA, the TCRdb D assignment of TRBD1 cannot be verified. The germline CDR1 and CDR2 sequences are SGHRS and YFSETQ. The CDR3 contains 14 residues. The CDR3 sequence: CASSPRAGQETQYF.

The gene calls are TRBV7-8 and TRBJ1-1. The V gene's germline CDR1 is SGHVS and CDR2 FQNEAQ. CDR3 length equals 15 residues. The CDR3 region is CASSLQDLTNTEAFF.

V is TRBV7-2 and J is TRBJ2-3; TCRdb returns TRBD2, unconfirmable since there is no DNA. This CDR3 has 15 amino acids. Germline loops: CDR1 SGHTA, CDR2 FQGNSA. The CDR3 spells CASSPLSGDTDTQYF.

The V call is TRBV20-1, the J call TRBJ2-1; TCRdb calls TRBD2, which cannot be checked without DNA. This CDR3 has 14 amino acids. Per the germline V gene, CDR1 is DFQATT and CDR2 is SNEGSKA (reference sequence). CDR3 amino acids: CSAGGPARANEQFF.

V gene TRBV20-1 combines with J gene TRBJ2-5. CDR3 length: 14 amino acids. The germline V gene has CDR1 DFQATT and CDR2 SNEGSKA (reference sequence). The CDR3 loop is CSARVPSGQETQYF.

This chain uses TRBV7-2 with TRBJ2-1; the D call from TCRdb, TRBD2, cannot be confirmed without DNA. CDR1 and CDR2 (germline): SGHTA, FQGNSA. CDR3 length: 15 amino acids. The CDR3 is CASSLVKLAQNEQFF.

The V call is TRBV5-1, the J call TRBJ2-7. The CDR3 length is 15 residues. CDR1 is SGHRS and CDR2 is YFSETQ in the germline V gene. CDR3 region: CASSFGVTLSYEQYF.

This chain links TRBV20-1 with TRBJ1-5. Germline loops: CDR1 DFQATT, CDR2 SNEGSKA (reference sequence). The CDR3 has 15 amino acids. The CDR3 reads CSARKDDASGQPQHF.

The chain recombines TRBV9 with TRBJ1-2. Germline V gene sequence: CDR1 SGDLS, CDR2 YYNGEE. This CDR3 contains 14 residues. CDR3 sequence reads: CATLMRVTNYGYTF.